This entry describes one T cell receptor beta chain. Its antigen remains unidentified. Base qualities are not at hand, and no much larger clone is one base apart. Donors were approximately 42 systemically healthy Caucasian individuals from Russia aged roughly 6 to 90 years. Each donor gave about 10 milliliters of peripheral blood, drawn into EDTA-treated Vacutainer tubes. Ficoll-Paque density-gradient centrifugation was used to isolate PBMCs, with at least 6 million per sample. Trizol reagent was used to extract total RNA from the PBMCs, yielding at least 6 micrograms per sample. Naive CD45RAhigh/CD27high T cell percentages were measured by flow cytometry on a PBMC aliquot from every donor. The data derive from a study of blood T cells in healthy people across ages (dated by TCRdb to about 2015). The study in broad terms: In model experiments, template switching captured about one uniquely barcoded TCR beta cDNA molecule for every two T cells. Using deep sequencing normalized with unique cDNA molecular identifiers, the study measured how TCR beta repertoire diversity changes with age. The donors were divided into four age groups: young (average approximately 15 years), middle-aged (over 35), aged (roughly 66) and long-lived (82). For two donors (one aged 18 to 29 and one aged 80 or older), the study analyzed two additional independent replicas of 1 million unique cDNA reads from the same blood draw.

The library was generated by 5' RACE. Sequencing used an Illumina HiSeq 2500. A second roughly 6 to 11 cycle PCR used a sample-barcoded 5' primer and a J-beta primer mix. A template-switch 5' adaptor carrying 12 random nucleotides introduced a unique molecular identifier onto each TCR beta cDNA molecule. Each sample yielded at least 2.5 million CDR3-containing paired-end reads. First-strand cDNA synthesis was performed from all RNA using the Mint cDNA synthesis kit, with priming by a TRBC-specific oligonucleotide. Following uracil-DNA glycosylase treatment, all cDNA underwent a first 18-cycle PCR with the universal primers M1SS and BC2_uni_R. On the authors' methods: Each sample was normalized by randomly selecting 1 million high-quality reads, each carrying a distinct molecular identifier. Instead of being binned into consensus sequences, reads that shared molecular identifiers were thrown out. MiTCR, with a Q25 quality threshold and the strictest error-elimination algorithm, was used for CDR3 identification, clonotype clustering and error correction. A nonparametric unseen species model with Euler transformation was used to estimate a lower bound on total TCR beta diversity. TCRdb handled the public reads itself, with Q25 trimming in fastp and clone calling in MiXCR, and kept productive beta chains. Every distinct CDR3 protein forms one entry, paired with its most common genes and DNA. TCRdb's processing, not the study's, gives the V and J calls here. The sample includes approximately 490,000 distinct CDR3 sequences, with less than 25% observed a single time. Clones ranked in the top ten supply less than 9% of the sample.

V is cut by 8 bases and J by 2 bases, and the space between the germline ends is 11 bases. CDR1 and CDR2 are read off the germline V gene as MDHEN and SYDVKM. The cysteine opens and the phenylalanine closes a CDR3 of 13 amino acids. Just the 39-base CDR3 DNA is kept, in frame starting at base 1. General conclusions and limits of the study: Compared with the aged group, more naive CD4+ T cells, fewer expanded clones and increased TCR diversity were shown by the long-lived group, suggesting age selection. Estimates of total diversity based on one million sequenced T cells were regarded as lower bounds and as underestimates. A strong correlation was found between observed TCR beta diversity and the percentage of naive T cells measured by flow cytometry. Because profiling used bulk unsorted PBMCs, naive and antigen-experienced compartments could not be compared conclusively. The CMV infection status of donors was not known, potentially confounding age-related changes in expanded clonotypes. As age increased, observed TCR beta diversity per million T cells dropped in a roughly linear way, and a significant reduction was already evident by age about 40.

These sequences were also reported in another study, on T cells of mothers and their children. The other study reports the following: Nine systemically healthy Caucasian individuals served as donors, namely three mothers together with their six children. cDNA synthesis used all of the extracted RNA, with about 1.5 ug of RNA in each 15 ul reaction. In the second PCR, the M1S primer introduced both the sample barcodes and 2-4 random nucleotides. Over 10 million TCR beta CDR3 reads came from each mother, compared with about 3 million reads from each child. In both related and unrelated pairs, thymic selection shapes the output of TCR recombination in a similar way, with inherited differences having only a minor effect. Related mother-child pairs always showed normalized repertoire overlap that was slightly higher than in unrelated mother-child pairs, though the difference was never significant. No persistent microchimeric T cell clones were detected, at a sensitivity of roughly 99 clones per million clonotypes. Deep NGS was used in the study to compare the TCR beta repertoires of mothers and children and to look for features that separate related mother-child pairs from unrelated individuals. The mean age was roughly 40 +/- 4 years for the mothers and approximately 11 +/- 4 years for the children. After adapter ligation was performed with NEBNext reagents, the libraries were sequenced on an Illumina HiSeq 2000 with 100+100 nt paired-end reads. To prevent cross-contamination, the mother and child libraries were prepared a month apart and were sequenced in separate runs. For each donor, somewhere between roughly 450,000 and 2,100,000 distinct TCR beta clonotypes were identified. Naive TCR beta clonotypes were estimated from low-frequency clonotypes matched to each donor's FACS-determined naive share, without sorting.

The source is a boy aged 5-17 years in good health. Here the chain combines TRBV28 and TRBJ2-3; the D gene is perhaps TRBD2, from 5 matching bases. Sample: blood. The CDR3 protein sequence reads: CASHAGNTDTQYF. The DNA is TGTGCCAGCCACGCCGGGAACACAGATACGCAGTATTTT.